This T cell receptor (beta chain) emerged from a study of CD8 T cells in Susac syndrome. RNA in amounts of roughly 0.5 to 1 ug was reverse transcribed with random hexamers. An immunoSEQ multiplex PCR generated amplified TCR beta CDR3 products spanning 54 Vbeta and 13 Jbeta. TCRdb re-derived calls from the immunoSEQ multiplex PCR reads in MiXCR, one entry per CDR3 protein. The sample lists about 210,000 distinct CDR3 sequences, 95% occurring once. Germline V gene data show CDR1 as DFQATT and CDR2 as SNEGSKA (reference sequence). The V end was cut by 5 bases, the J end by 3 bases, with 20 bases between. The CDR3 sequence is 16 residues long.

This receptor was obtained from a human donor with multiple sclerosis. The sequenced material came from CD4+ T cells from PBMCs. The V and J genes are TRBV20-1 and TRBJ2-4, with D possibly being TRBD2 (7 bases). CDR3 nucleotides: TGCAGTGCTCGTGTCCCGGGGGGCTCGGGCAAAAACATTCAGTACTTC. Encoded protein: CSARVPGGSGKNIQYF.